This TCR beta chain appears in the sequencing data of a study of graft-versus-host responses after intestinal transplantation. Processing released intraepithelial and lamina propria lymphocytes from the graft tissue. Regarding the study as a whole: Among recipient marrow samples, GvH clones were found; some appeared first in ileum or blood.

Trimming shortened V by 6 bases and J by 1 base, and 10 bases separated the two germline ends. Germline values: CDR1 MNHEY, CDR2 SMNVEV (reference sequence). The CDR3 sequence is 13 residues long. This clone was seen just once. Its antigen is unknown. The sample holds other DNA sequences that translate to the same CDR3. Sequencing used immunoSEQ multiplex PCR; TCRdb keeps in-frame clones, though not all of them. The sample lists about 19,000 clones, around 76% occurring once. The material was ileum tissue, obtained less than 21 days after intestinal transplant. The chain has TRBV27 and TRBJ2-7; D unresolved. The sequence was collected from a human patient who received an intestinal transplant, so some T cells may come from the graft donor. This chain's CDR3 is CASSLSRSYEQYF. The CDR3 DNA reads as TGTGCCAGCAGCTTAAGCAGGTCCTACGAGCAGTACTTC.